This passage covers 26 T cell receptor beta chains from one sample sequenced in a study of identical twins. TCRdb passed the 5' RACE reads through MiXCR, listing each CDR3 protein once. Seen here are some 900,000 distinct CDR3 sequences, 9% to 15% observed once, and the top ten hold around 1.5%. These data were also filed under a second study, of yellow fever vaccine responses in identical twins.

Sequencing input: PBMCs. The source is a woman aged 18-29 years in good health.

This chain's CDR3 is CASSLEYTGLEQYF. The CDR3 coding sequence is TGTGCCAGCAGCTTAGAGTACACAGGGCTCGAGCAGTACTTC. This chain connects TRBV11-3 to TRBJ2-7, with a tentative D call TRBD1 (6 bases). This CDR3 contains 14 residues. From germline, CDR1 is SGHNT and CDR2 YENEEA. Trimming took off 0 bases at V and 6 bases at J, with 12 bases between the two ends.

The chain is built from TRBV15 and TRBJ1-4, with TRBD1 identical over 7 bases. The ends lost 7 bases at V and 6 bases at J; junction bases unmatched: 8. Germline V lookup: CDR1 LNHNV, CDR2 YYDKDF (reference sequence). The CDR3 spans 14 residues. The CDR3 nucleotides are TGTGCCACCACGAGACAGGGTCTTCATGAAAAACTGTTTTTT. Residues: CATTRQGLHEKLFF.

This clonotype was recorded a few times. The rearrangement joins TRBV6-2 or TRBV6-3 to TRBJ2-7, with D possibly being TRBD2 (5 bases). Trimming removed 6 bases from V and 6 bases from J, with 15 bases in between. The length of the CDR3 is 13 residues. The germline V gene encodes CDR1 MNHEY and CDR2 SVGEGT. The CDR3 sequence is CASRVPGAGEQYF. DNA of the CDR3: TGTGCCAGCAGAGTCCCTGGTGCGGGCGAGCAGTACTTC.

This clonotype has a handful of counts. The J gene is TRBJ2-3, the V gene TRBV4-1; the D is unclear. This CDR3 is 13 amino acids long. From germline, CDR1 is MGHRA and CDR2 YSYEKL. V was clipped by 1 base and J by 5 bases, with 7 bases between them. The chain's CDR3 is CASSQADLDTQYF. In DNA, the CDR3 is TGCGCCAGCAGCCAAGCCGATCTAGATACGCAGTATTTT.

In its sample, this clonotype was seen a few times. J is TRBJ2-2 and V is TRBV7-8; D not certain. CDR3 size: 14 residues. Germline V gene lookup returns CDR1 SGHVS and CDR2 FQNEAQ. Trimming pared 1 base from V and 4 bases from J, leaving 7 bases between. The CDR3: CASSLGQITGELFF. In DNA, the CDR3 is TGTGCCAGCAGCTTAGGGCAGATCACCGGGGAGCTGTTTTTT.

The chain carries TRBV28 and TRBJ2-7; 7 bases fit TRBD2. Germline-derived CDR1 and CDR2 are MDHEN and SYDVKM. The CDR3 runs to 12 residues. Unmatched junction bases numbered 5, after V lost 7 bases and J lost 5 bases. The CDR3 protein is CASTDTSDEQYF. In DNA, the CDR3 is TGTGCCAGCACCGACACTAGCGACGAGCAGTACTTC.

This clonotype has ten or more counts. The rearrangement uses TRBV6-6 and TRBJ2-7; D unclear. V was trimmed by 6 bases and J by 2 bases, leaving 11 bases between them. The CDR3 contains 13 residues. Germline CDR1 is MNHNY and CDR2 is SVGAGI (reference sequence). The CDR3 DNA reads as TGTGCCAGCAGAACTGACACAACCTACGAGCAGTACTTC. Translating gives CASRTDTTYEQYF.

This clonotype showed up just a few times. This chain connects TRBV19 to TRBJ1-1; possible D gene TRBD1, 5 bases. CDR1 and CDR2 from the germline V gene are LNHDA and SQIVND (reference sequence). The CDR3 is made up of 15 amino acids. Trimming pared 4 bases from V and 1 base from J, leaving 13 bases between. The CDR3 is CASSTLGTANTEAFF. As DNA, the CDR3 is TGTGCCAGTAGTACCCTAGGGACGGCGAACACTGAAGCTTTCTTT.

This clonotype was seen more than once but under ten times. The chain employs TRBV20-1 and TRBJ2-7; the match to TRBD2 covers 7 bases. Germline V gene sequence: CDR1 DFQATT, CDR2 SNEGSKA (reference sequence). The length of the CDR3 is 14 residues. The J segment lost 0 bases and the V segment lost 5 bases, leaving 7 bases of the junction unmatched. CDR3 nucleotide sequence: TGCAGTGCTCGGCCAGCGGGGAGCTCCTACGAGCAGTACTTC. Protein product: CSARPAGSSYEQYF.

The DNA of the CDR3 is TGTGCCAGCAAAATTATTTCGGTCTCCGGGGAGCTGTTTTTT. This encodes CASKIISVSGELFF. V usage is TRBV27 and J usage is TRBJ2-2; D is uncertain. From germline, CDR1 is MNHEY and CDR2 SMNVEV (reference sequence). V was clipped by 7 bases and J by 6 bases, with 15 bases between them. The CDR3 is 14 residues long.

The chain uses TRBV28 and TRBJ1-4; 9 bases map to TRBD1. Per germline, CDR1 MDHEN and CDR2 SYDVKM. This CDR3 region has 17 residues. V lost 3 bases and J lost 11; bases outside the gene matches: 16. The CDR3 DNA reads TGTGCCAGCAGTTTCTCCCCCGGGACAGGGTTAATGAAGAAACTGTTTTTT. Translation gives CASSFSPGTGLMKKLFF.

This clonotype was seen repeatedly, ten times or more. The rearrangement links TRBV11-2 to TRBJ1-1, with TRBD1 identical over 7 bases. Germline trimming cut 2 bases from V and 1 base from J; bases unmatched to any gene: 1. CDR1 is SGHAT and CDR2 is FQNNGV in the germline V gene. This CDR3 is built from 14 residues. The CDR3 is CASSLYRGNTEAFF. CDR3 DNA: TGTGCCAGCAGCTTATACAGGGGGAACACTGAAGCTTTCTTT.

This clonotype occurred many times. V is TRBV4-2 and J is TRBJ1-5; D is uncertain. The CDR3 length is 15 residues. Trimming cost V 0 bases and J 7 bases, with 13 bases left between them. The V gene's germline CDR1 is LGHNA and CDR2 YNFKEQ. CDR3 sequence: CASSQDGLWEQPQHF. The CDR3 region has the DNA TGTGCCAGCAGCCAAGATGGTCTTTGGGAACAGCCCCAGCATTTT.

This clonotype was counted a few times. The chain employs TRBV10-3 and TRBJ2-5; D is uncertain. The CDR3 spans 13 residues. From germline, CDR1 is ENHRY and CDR2 SYGVKD. Trimming took 3 bases from V and 2 from J, leaving 7 bases between them. The CDR3 DNA is TGTGCCATCAGTGATTCGGGTCAAGAGACCCAGTACTTC. Translation: CAISDSGQETQYF.

This clonotype was detected only a few times. V usage is TRBV24-1 and J usage is TRBJ2-1, with 9 bases lining up with TRBD2. J was trimmed by 8 bases and V by 0 bases; bases with no gene match: 7. The CDR3 spans 16 residues. CDR1 and CDR2 (germline): KGHDR, SFDVKD. CDR3 sequence reads: CATSDLQSSGKDEQFF. The CDR3 DNA follows: TGTGCCACCAGTGATTTGCAGTCTAGCGGGAAAGATGAGCAGTTCTTC.

V gene TRBV28 combines with J gene TRBJ1-5, with a possible D match to TRBD1 (5 bases). Trimming pared 2 bases from V and 0 bases from J, leaving 23 bases between. This CDR3 spans 20 amino acids. The germline gives CDR1 MDHEN, CDR2 SYDVKM. As DNA, the CDR3 is TGTGCCAGCAGTTTAGAACTCGATCCACTGGGGGGATCTAGCAATCAGCCCCAGCATTTT. Residues: CASSLELDPLGGSSNQPQHF.

This clonotype showed up many times. The chain combines TRBV6-6 with TRBJ1-1, with D possibly matching TRBD1 (5 bases). Germline V gene data show CDR1 as MNHNY and CDR2 as SVGAGI (reference sequence). V lost 3 bases to trimming and J lost 7 bases, with 12 bases between them. This CDR3 is built from 13 residues. The CDR3 spells CASSYGGPVEAFF. CDR3 DNA sequence: TGTGCCAGCAGTTATGGGGGACCGGTTGAAGCTTTCTTT.

The chain combines TRBV28 with TRBJ2-7, with 8 bases aligning to TRBD1. The junction had 6 bases not matched to a gene; V was cut back by 10 bases and J by 4 bases. CDR3 size: 12 residues. Germline CDR1 is MDHEN and CDR2 is SYDVKM. This chain's CDR3 is CAIGQGVYEQYF. As DNA, the CDR3 is TGTGCCATAGGACAGGGAGTTTACGAGCAGTACTTC.

The CDR3 is CASSFKAGSTQYF. The CDR3 nucleotides are TGCGCCAGCAGCTTCAAAGCGGGGAGTACGCAGTATTTT. The genes are TRBV5-1 and TRBJ2-3; 7 bases align to TRBD2. Germline trimming cut 2 bases from V and 8 bases from J; bases unmatched to any gene: 5. Germline CDR1 and CDR2: SGHRS and YFSETQ. The CDR3 covers 13 residues.

V is TRBV2 and J is TRBJ2-1, with D possibly TRBD1 on 5 matching bases. The germline V gene has CDR1 SNHLY and CDR2 FYNNEI. The V end lost 2 bases, the J end lost 10 bases, and 9 bases lay between the germline ends. The CDR3 length is 12 residues. DNA of the CDR3: TGTGCCAGCAGTGAATCAGGGAACGAGCAGTTCTTC. Protein sequence: CASSESGNEQFF.

This clonotype was detected a few times. The rearrangement uses TRBV7-6 and TRBJ2-5, with 9 bases lining up with TRBD2. The CDR3 runs 16 residues. V was clipped by 2 bases and J by 2 bases; unmatched bases: 6. Germline V gene data show CDR1 as SGHVS and CDR2 as FNYEAQ. The CDR3 protein is CASSLRAGGTQETQYF. DNA of the CDR3: TGTGCCAGCAGCTTACGGGCGGGAGGGACTCAAGAGACCCAGTACTTC.

The chain uses TRBV14 and TRBJ1-1; tentative D call: TRBD1 (5 bases). V dropped 1 base and J dropped 4 bases, with 16 bases sitting between them. Germline V gene sequence: CDR1 SGHDN, CDR2 FVKESK. This CDR3 comprises 16 residues. CDR3 amino acids: CASSQGGWVGGTEAFF. For the CDR3, the DNA is TGTGCCAGCAGCCAAGGGGGCTGGGTCGGGGGCACTGAAGCTTTCTTT. Full variable domain (missing parts from reference TRBV14 and TRBJ1-1): EAGVTQFPSHSVIEKGQTVTLRCDPISGHDNLYWYRRVMGKEIKFLLHFVKESKQDESGMPNNRFLAERTGGTYSTLKVQPAELEDSGVYFCASSQGGWVGGTEAFFGQGTRLTVV.

This chain uses TRBV6-1 with TRBJ2-5, with D unclear. This CDR3 has 14 residues. Germline values: CDR1 MNHNS, CDR2 SASEGT. Trimming removed 2 bases at V and 4 bases at J, with 11 bases between. The CDR3 reads CASSETVVRETQYF. DNA of the CDR3: TGTGCCAGCAGTGAAACAGTGGTGAGAGAGACCCAGTACTTC.

The rearrangement links TRBV7-9 to TRBJ2-2, with 7 bases fitting TRBD2. The CDR3 runs to 14 residues. V shed 1 base, J shed 5 bases, and the junction held 1 base outside the gene matches. Germline assignment: CDR1 SEHNR and CDR2 FQNEAQ (reference sequence). In DNA, the CDR3 is TGTGCCAGCAGCTTAGAGCGGGAAACCGGGGAGCTGTTTTTT. It is translated as CASSLERETGELFF.

In its sample, this clonotype was seen many times. The genes are TRBV5-5 and TRBJ1-1, with unresolved D. CDR3 size: 15 residues. In germline, CDR1 is SGHKS, CDR2 YYEKEE (reference sequence). Between the trimmed V and J ends, which lost 0 bases and 1 base, there was a span of 10 bases. CDR3 DNA: TGTGCCAGCAGCTTGGTCGGGATGGGGAACACTGAAGCTTTCTTT. Its translation is CASSLVGMGNTEAFF.

A few counts support this clonotype. The chain carries TRBV12-3 or TRBV12-4 and TRBJ2-7, with a possible D match to TRBD1 (5 bases). The CDR3 extends over 15 amino acids. Trimming stripped 5 bases from V and 1 base from J, with 15 bases between. This CDR3 reads CASSPSETASYEQYF. As DNA, the CDR3 is TGTGCCAGCAGTCCATCAGAGACAGCTTCCTACGAGCAGTACTTC.